These T cell receptor beta chains were read from a single sample in a study of beta chain features in type 1 diabetes. Using immunoSEQ multiplex PCR, the repertoire was profiled, and TCRdb retains in-frame clones only, with some absent. The table lists under 400,000 clones, less than 15% of them singletons. The sequencing sample was made of central memory CD4+ T cells from blood. Receptors were obtained from a man younger than 45 in good health. Each CDR3 is given with its conserved first and last residue. The order of the fields is V gene, clone size, D gene, J gene, CDR3 DNA, CDR3 protein. The D gene is left open where the match is weak. Some rows have no size entry. The others give once, few or many, or a class for an expanded clone.

v_call: TRBV7-2; clone_size: few; d_call: .; j_call: TRBJ2-3; cdr3_nt: TGTGCCAGCAGCTTAGTGGGGTTGAGCACAGATACGCAGTATTTT; cdr3_aa: CASSLVGLSTDTQYF
v_call: TRBV5-4; clone_size: few; d_call: .; j_call: TRBJ2-3; cdr3_nt: TGTGCCAGCAGCCCTGGTAGTTTGGAACTAGATACGCAGTATTTT; cdr3_aa: CASSPGSLELDTQYF
v_call: TRBV10-3; clone_size: .; d_call: TRBD1; j_call: TRBJ2-7; cdr3_nt: TGTGCCATCACGTCATACAGGGGTTACGAGCAGTACTTC; cdr3_aa: CAITSYRGYEQYF
v_call: TRBV27; clone_size: few; d_call: .; j_call: TRBJ1-5; cdr3_nt: TGTGCCAGCAGGGGGACAAATAGCAATCAGCCCCAGCATTTT; cdr3_aa: CASRGTNSNQPQHF
v_call: TRBV6-6; clone_size: few; d_call: .; j_call: TRBJ2-5; cdr3_nt: TGTGCCAGCAGTGCCCAGGGAGAGACCCAGTACTTC; cdr3_aa: CASSAQGETQYF
v_call: TRBV7-2; clone_size: .; d_call: .; j_call: TRBJ1-4; cdr3_nt: TGTGCCAGCAGCCCGGGACCGAATGAAAAACTGTTTTTT; cdr3_aa: CASSPGPNEKLFF
v_call: TRBV28; clone_size: .; d_call: .; j_call: TRBJ1-2; cdr3_nt: TGTGCCAGCGGATCCGGGAGCTACTATGGCTACACCTTC; cdr3_aa: CASGSGSYYGYTF
v_call: TRBV5-4; clone_size: few; d_call: .; j_call: TRBJ1-2; cdr3_nt: TGTGCCAGCAGCCGGGACCTTCCAGGCTACACCTTC; cdr3_aa: CASSRDLPGYTF
v_call: TRBV29-1; clone_size: .; d_call: .; j_call: TRBJ2-1; cdr3_nt: TGCAGCGTTGAAGATCCAGGAGGACGGTATGAGCAGTTCTTC; cdr3_aa: CSVEDPGGRYEQFF
v_call: TRBV4-1; clone_size: .; d_call: TRBD2; j_call: TRBJ2-1; cdr3_nt: TGCGCCAGCAGCCCGGGACTATTCAATGAGCAGTTCTTC; cdr3_aa: CASSPGLFNEQFF
v_call: TRBV19; clone_size: few; d_call: .; j_call: TRBJ1-5; cdr3_nt: TGTGCCAGTAGTCGGGAGACGGGACTCGGGAGTCAGCCCCAGCATTTT; cdr3_aa: CASSRETGLGSQPQHF
v_call: TRBV6-5; clone_size: many; d_call: .; j_call: TRBJ2-2; cdr3_nt: TGTGCCAGCAGAAAAACGGGGACCACCGGGGAGCTGTTTTTT; cdr3_aa: CASRKTGTTGELFF
v_call: TRBV5-1; clone_size: .; d_call: .; j_call: TRBJ1-2; cdr3_nt: TGTGCCAGCAGCGGGGGAGCCAACCGAGAAGGCTACACCTTC; cdr3_aa: CASSGGANREGYTF
v_call: TRBV5-8; clone_size: few; d_call: TRBD1; j_call: TRBJ1-1; cdr3_nt: TGTGCCAGCAGCTTGGAACAGGGGAGGAGCACTGAAGCTTTCTTT; cdr3_aa: CASSLEQGRSTEAFF
v_call: TRBV5-1; clone_size: .; d_call: TRBD2; j_call: TRBJ2-3; cdr3_nt: TGCGCCAGCAGCTTGGAAGGACTAGGGGCCGCAGATACGCAGTATTTT; cdr3_aa: CASSLEGLGAADTQYF
v_call: TRBV6-7; clone_size: many; d_call: TRBD2; j_call: TRBJ2-1; cdr3_nt: TGTGCCAGCAGTCCTCTAGCGGGAGTGTCCAATGAGCAGTTCTTC; cdr3_aa: CASSPLAGVSNEQFF
v_call: TRBV4-3; clone_size: .; d_call: .; j_call: TRBJ2-5; cdr3_nt: TGCGCCAGCAGCCAAGATTGGCTGAACGGGAAGGCCCAGTACTTC; cdr3_aa: CASSQDWLNGKAQYF
v_call: TRBV6-5; clone_size: .; d_call: .; j_call: TRBJ2-1; cdr3_nt: TGTGCCAGCAGGACGGGTGTTGCGCAGTTCTTC; cdr3_aa: CASRTGVAQFF
v_call: TRBV5-6; clone_size: few; d_call: .; j_call: TRBJ1-5; cdr3_nt: TGTGCCAGCAGCTTGGGGGGGAGTCCTCAGCCCCAGCATTTT; cdr3_aa: CASSLGGSPQPQHF
v_call: TRBV5-6; clone_size: few; d_call: .; j_call: TRBJ2-3; cdr3_nt: TGTGCCAGCAGCTCCAGGGTCGGGGTAACGGCAGATACGCAGTATTTT; cdr3_aa: CASSSRVGVTADTQYF
v_call: TRBV5-6; clone_size: once; d_call: .; j_call: TRBJ2-5; cdr3_nt: TGTGCCAGCAGCCAACCGGGGGAACAAGAGACCCAGTACTTC; cdr3_aa: CASSQPGEQETQYF
v_call: TRBV5-4; clone_size: .; d_call: TRBD2; j_call: TRBJ2-2; cdr3_nt: TGTGCCAGCAGCCCCCCCCCTGTGGGAGGGAGGTTTGGCGGGGAGCTGTTTTTT; cdr3_aa: CASSPPPVGGRFGGELFF
v_call: TRBV9; clone_size: .; d_call: .; j_call: TRBJ2-7; cdr3_nt: TGTGCCAGCAGCGTGGGGAGGACAGATACCATGGAGCAGTACTTC; cdr3_aa: CASSVGRTDTMEQYF
v_call: TRBV19; clone_size: many; d_call: .; j_call: TRBJ1-1; cdr3_nt: TGTGCCAGTAGTATCACGGCAAACACTGAAGCTTTCTTT; cdr3_aa: CASSITANTEAFF
v_call: TRBV19; clone_size: .; d_call: .; j_call: TRBJ1-3; cdr3_nt: TGTGCCAGTAGTATAACGGGCAGTAAAATCTCTGGAAACACCATATATTTT; cdr3_aa: CASSITGSKISGNTIYF
v_call: TRBV7-2; clone_size: many; d_call: .; j_call: TRBJ2-3; cdr3_nt: TGTGCCAGCAGCCACCTCACAGATACGCAGTATTTT; cdr3_aa: CASSHLTDTQYF
v_call: TRBV21-1; clone_size: few; d_call: .; j_call: TRBJ2-4; cdr3_nt: TGTGCCAGCAGGGGACGAGTGGCGACTCGCATTCAGTACTTC; cdr3_aa: CASRGRVATRIQYF
v_call: TRBV6-1; clone_size: .; d_call: .; j_call: TRBJ1-2; cdr3_nt: TGTGCCAGCACCCTCACAGGGAGCTATGGCTACACCTTC; cdr3_aa: CASTLTGSYGYTF
v_call: TRBV19; clone_size: few; d_call: TRBD2; j_call: TRBJ2-1; cdr3_nt: TGTGCCAGTAGTAACTTCGGACTAGGGAGGGTCAATGAGCAGTTCTTC; cdr3_aa: CASSNFGLGRVNEQFF
v_call: TRBV15; clone_size: .; d_call: TRBD2; j_call: TRBJ2-1; cdr3_nt: TGTGCCACCAGCAGAGATAGGGGACTACGATTGGGAAATGAGCAGTTCTTC; cdr3_aa: CATSRDRGLRLGNEQFF
v_call: TRBV27; clone_size: .; d_call: .; j_call: TRBJ2-6; cdr3_nt: TGTGCCAGCAGTTGGGGTACTGGGGCCAACGTCCTGACTTTC; cdr3_aa: CASSWGTGANVLTF
v_call: TRBV6-6; clone_size: .; d_call: .; j_call: TRBJ2-2; cdr3_nt: TGTGCCAGCAGTTACGGTCAGGCACTTTCGGCCGGGGAGCTGTTTTTT; cdr3_aa: CASSYGQALSAGELFF
v_call: TRBV4-3; clone_size: .; d_call: TRBD1; j_call: TRBJ2-1; cdr3_nt: TGCGCCAGCAGCACCGACAGGGGCTCCTACAATGAGCAGTTCTTC; cdr3_aa: CASSTDRGSYNEQFF
v_call: TRBV27; clone_size: many; d_call: .; j_call: TRBJ1-2; cdr3_nt: TGTGCCAGCAGTTTTAATCCCTATGGAGGGGATCACTTCGGCTACACCTTC; cdr3_aa: CASSFNPYGGDHFGYTF
v_call: TRBV4-3; clone_size: .; d_call: TRBD2; j_call: TRBJ2-1; cdr3_nt: TGCGCCAGCAGTCGTACTAGCGGGAAGAGGAATGAGCAGTTCTTC; cdr3_aa: CASSRTSGKRNEQFF
v_call: TRBV5-4; clone_size: .; d_call: .; j_call: TRBJ2-2; cdr3_nt: TGTGCCAGCAGCTCCCAGTTACAGGGAGGCACCGGGGAGCTGTTTTTT; cdr3_aa: CASSSQLQGGTGELFF
v_call: TRBV15; clone_size: .; d_call: .; j_call: TRBJ1-1; cdr3_nt: TGTGCCACCAGCAGACAGGGGAGCACTGAAGCTTTCTTT; cdr3_aa: CATSRQGSTEAFF
v_call: TRBV11-3; clone_size: few; d_call: .; j_call: TRBJ1-5; cdr3_nt: TGTGCCAGCAGCTTAGAAACAAATCAGCCCCAGCATTTT; cdr3_aa: CASSLETNQPQHF
v_call: TRBV9; clone_size: .; d_call: .; j_call: TRBJ2-7; cdr3_nt: TGTGCCAGCAGCCTAGCCGTTTTAGGACGCGAGCAGTACTTC; cdr3_aa: CASSLAVLGREQYF
v_call: TRBV5-4; clone_size: few; d_call: .; j_call: TRBJ2-2; cdr3_nt: TGTGCCAGCAGCGCCGGTGGGCCGTACACCGGGGAGCTGTTTTTT; cdr3_aa: CASSAGGPYTGELFF
v_call: TRBV5-1; clone_size: .; d_call: .; j_call: TRBJ1-4; cdr3_nt: TGCGCCAGCTCCCGACAGGCCGATAATGAAAAACTGTTTTTT; cdr3_aa: CASSRQADNEKLFF
v_call: TRBV6-1; clone_size: .; d_call: .; j_call: TRBJ2-3; cdr3_nt: TGTGCCAGCACCTTGGCCGGTGGCACAGATACGCAGTATTTT; cdr3_aa: CASTLAGGTDTQYF
v_call: TRBV6-5; clone_size: few; d_call: .; j_call: TRBJ1-1; cdr3_nt: TGTGCCAGCAGTTACTCCTCGAACACTGAAGCTTTCTTT; cdr3_aa: CASSYSSNTEAFF
v_call: TRBV7-8; clone_size: .; d_call: .; j_call: TRBJ1-1; cdr3_nt: TGTGCCAGCCTTCTCTGGGGGGGCAAGAAGAACACTGAAGCTTTCTTT; cdr3_aa: CASLLWGGKKNTEAFF
v_call: TRBV5-1; clone_size: many; d_call: .; j_call: TRBJ2-1; cdr3_nt: TGCGCCAGCAGCTTGTCGGTTGGTGAGCAGTTCTTC; cdr3_aa: CASSLSVGEQFF
v_call: TRBV7-2; clone_size: .; d_call: TRBD1; j_call: TRBJ1-4; cdr3_nt: TGTGCCAGCAGCTTAGACAGGGGAGGGTCGTTTGGTGAAAAACTGTTTTTT; cdr3_aa: CASSLDRGGSFGEKLFF
v_call: TRBV28; clone_size: .; d_call: TRBD1; j_call: TRBJ1-3; cdr3_nt: TGTGCCAGCAGTTTATTCAGTCCGGGACAGGGTACTGGAAACACCATATATTTT; cdr3_aa: CASSLFSPGQGTGNTIYF
v_call: TRBV5-4; clone_size: few; d_call: TRBD2; j_call: TRBJ2-5; cdr3_nt: TGTGCCAGCAGCCGTAGCGGGAGGCAAGAGACCCAGTACTTC; cdr3_aa: CASSRSGRQETQYF
v_call: TRBV7-2; clone_size: few; d_call: .; j_call: TRBJ2-7; cdr3_nt: TGTGCCAGCAGCTTGCGACCGCCACCTTACGAGCAGTACTTC; cdr3_aa: CASSLRPPPYEQYF
v_call: TRBV14; clone_size: many; d_call: .; j_call: TRBJ2-1; cdr3_nt: TGTGCCAGCAGCCTTTCTGGCGGGCGGGTGTACAATGAGCAGTTCTTC; cdr3_aa: CASSLSGGRVYNEQFF
v_call: TRBV9; clone_size: few; d_call: .; j_call: TRBJ2-3; cdr3_nt: TGTGCCAGCAGCCCCGAGACCCGGGCTTATAGCACAGATACGCAGTATTTT; cdr3_aa: CASSPETRAYSTDTQYF
v_call: TRBV27; clone_size: few; d_call: .; j_call: TRBJ2-3; cdr3_nt: TGTGCCAGCTTTTCCCCTTCTAGCACAGATACGCAGTATTTT; cdr3_aa: CASFSPSSTDTQYF
v_call: TRBV11-2; clone_size: few; d_call: TRBD1; j_call: TRBJ1-5; cdr3_nt: TGTGCCAGCAGCCTACAGGGGGCTAGGAATCAGCCCCAGCATTTT; cdr3_aa: CASSLQGARNQPQHF
v_call: TRBV7-2; clone_size: .; d_call: TRBD2; j_call: TRBJ2-1; cdr3_nt: TGTGCCAGCAGCGTGAGCGGGAGGGCCAATGAGCAGTTCTTC; cdr3_aa: CASSVSGRANEQFF